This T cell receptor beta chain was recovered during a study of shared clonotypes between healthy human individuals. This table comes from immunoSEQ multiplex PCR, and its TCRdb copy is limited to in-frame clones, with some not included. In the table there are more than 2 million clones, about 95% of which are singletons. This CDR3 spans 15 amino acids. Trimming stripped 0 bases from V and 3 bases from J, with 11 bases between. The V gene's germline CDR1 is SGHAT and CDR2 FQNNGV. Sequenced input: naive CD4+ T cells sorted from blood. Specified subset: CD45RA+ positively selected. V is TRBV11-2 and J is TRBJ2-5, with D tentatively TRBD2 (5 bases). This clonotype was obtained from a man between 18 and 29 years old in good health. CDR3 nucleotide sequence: TGTGCCAGCAGCTTAGAACGGGTGCGGGAAGAGACCCAGTACTTC. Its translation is CASSLERVREETQYF.